These 24 T cell receptor beta chains were all obtained from the same sample, sequenced in a study of blood T cell repertoires in COVID-19. Profiled with immunoSEQ multiplex PCR; TCRdb holds only in-frame clones, not every one. The profile covers nearly 50,000 clones, with approximately 90% appearing a single time and 2.6% taken by the ten largest. Sequencing was done on a sample of peripheral blood. These receptors were obtained from a woman older than 75 with COVID-19, enrolled during active disease.

The chain has TRBV30 and TRBJ1-4; 8 nucleotides agree with TRBD1. This CDR3 spans 14 amino acids. V was clipped by 7 bases and J by 8 bases; unmatched bases: 12. Germline values: CDR1 GTSNPN, CDR2 SVGIG (reference sequence). The CDR3 sequence is CAFAPGTGGEKLFF. The CDR3 DNA reads as TGTGCCTTTGCCCCCGGGACAGGTGGCGAAAAACTGTTTTTT.

This clone came up a few times. The rearrangement joins TRBV28 to TRBJ2-7; 9 bases are a match to TRBD2. Germline assignment: CDR1 MDHEN and CDR2 SYDVKM. This CDR3 has 16 amino acids. With 4 bases clipped from V and 4 bases from J, the junction kept 11 bases outside the gene matches. The CDR3 sequence is CASSSPTSGSLYEQYF. In nucleotides, the CDR3 is TGTGCCAGCAGTTCACCGACTAGCGGCAGCCTTTACGAGCAGTACTTC.

The chain links TRBV7-9 to TRBJ2-2, with 7 bases lining up with TRBD1. The V and J ends lost 8 bases and 4 bases, in that order; junction bases with no gene match: 16. The CDR3 runs 17 residues. Germline assignment: CDR1 SEHNR and CDR2 FQNEAQ (reference sequence). The CDR3 DNA follows: TGTGCCAGCCTGACGGGGATCAGGGGGAGATCCACCGGGGAGCTGTTTTTT. This codes for CASLTGIRGRSTGELFF.

V and J are TRBV15 and TRBJ1-2; 9 nucleotides match TRBD1. The junction had 12 bases not matched to a gene; V was cut back by 4 bases and J by 0 bases. The CDR3 length is 18 residues. The germline V gene encodes CDR1 LNHNV and CDR2 YYDKDF (reference sequence). CDR3: CATSTPDRGAPSNYGYTF. The CDR3 DNA reads TGTGCCACCAGCACCCCCGACAGGGGGGCCCCGTCTAACTATGGCTACACCTTC. The variable domain in full, completed from reference TRBV15 and TRBJ1-2, reads DAMVIQNPRYQVTQFGKPVTLSCSQTLNHNVMYWYQQKSSQAPKLLFHYYDKDFNNEADTPDNFQSRRPNTSFCFLDIRSPGLGDTAMYLCATSTPDRGAPSNYGYTFGSGTRLTVV.

The gene calls are TRBV6-5 and TRBJ1-5; D not resolved. Germline lookup yields CDR1 MNHEY and CDR2 SVGAGI. Trimming removed 6 bases at V and 8 bases at J, with 14 bases between. CDR3 size: 13 residues. In nucleotides, the CDR3 is TGTGCCAGCAGCGACCGGGGTTGGGAGCCCCAGCATTTT. It encodes CASSDRGWEPQHF.

The J gene is TRBJ2-7, the V gene TRBV5-1; TRBD1 is a possible D gene (5 bases). Germline values: CDR1 SGHRS, CDR2 YFSETQ. Trimming left V 2 bases short and J 7 bases short, with 19 bases between. The CDR3 loop spans 15 amino acids. The CDR3 DNA is TGCGCCAGCAGCTTATCAGGGCTACCCCATGGGGAGCAGTACTTC. This gives the protein CASSLSGLPHGEQYF. Full variable domain (outside the CDR3, taken from reference TRBV5-1 and TRBJ2-7): KAGVTQTPRYLIKTRGQQVTLSCSPISGHRSVSWYQQTPGQGLQFLFEYFSETQRNKGNFPGRFSGRQFSNSRSEMNVSTLELGDSALYLCASSLSGLPHGEQYFGPGTRLTVT.

Concerning this clone: One end of the junction varies from germline; a read error may be responsible. This chain connects TRBV7-7 to TRBJ1-2; TRBD1 agrees at 7 bases. This CDR3 has 16 residues. Germline CDR1 SSHAT, CDR2 FNYEAQ (reference sequence). The CDR3 loop is CASSFPDRANIYGYTF. The DNA for the CDR3 is TGTGCTAGCAGCTTTCCCGACAGGGCCAATATCTATGGCTACACCTTC.

V usage is TRBV18 and J usage is TRBJ2-3; TRBD2 matches at 10 bases. The CDR3 extends over 18 amino acids. The J segment lost 0 bases and the V segment lost 2 bases, leaving 8 bases of the junction unmatched. Germline assignment: CDR1 KGHSH and CDR2 LQKENI. The CDR3, as DNA: TGTGCCAGCTCACCATTTTTAGCGGGGGGCTTTAGCACAGATACGCAGTATTTT. This encodes CASSPFLAGGFSTDTQYF. Variable domain in full (rest from reference TRBV18 and TRBJ2-3): NAGVMQNPRHLVRRRGQEARLRCSPMKGHSHVYWYRQLPEEGLKFMVYLQKENIIDESGMPKERFSAEFPKEGPSILRIQQVVRGDSAAYFCASSPFLAGGFSTDTQYFGPGTRLTVL.

The V and J genes are TRBV19 and TRBJ2-7, with 9 bases fitting TRBD2. The CDR3 is 17 residues long. Germline assignment: CDR1 LNHDA and CDR2 SQIVND (reference sequence). The ends lost 3 bases at V and 6 bases at J; junction bases unmatched: 15. CDR3 loop: CASSIERGLAGSREQYF. The CDR3 DNA reads as TGTGCCAGTAGTATTGAGAGGGGGCTAGCGGGAAGTCGCGAGCAGTACTTC.

The table lists this clone with a count of one. This rearrangement joins TRBV15 to TRBJ1-5; 9 bases match TRBD1. Germline V CDR1 and CDR2: LNHNV, YYDKDF (reference sequence). CDR3 length equals 15 residues. Trimming at V came to 6 bases and at J to 2 bases, leaving 5 bases not matched to a gene. This CDR3 reads CATRGQGWGNQPQHF. CDR3 coding DNA: TGTGCCACCAGGGGACAGGGCTGGGGCAATCAGCCCCAGCATTTT. The variable domain in full, with the rest retrieved from reference TRBV15 and TRBJ1-5, is DAMVIQNPRYQVTQFGKPVTLSCSQTLNHNVMYWYQQKSSQAPKLLFHYYDKDFNNEADTPDNFQSRRPNTSFCFLDIRSPGLGDTAMYLCATRGQGWGNQPQHFGDGTRLSIL.

The chain links TRBV7-9 to TRBJ1-4; TRBD1 might be the D (5 bases). Germline-derived CDR1 and CDR2 are SEHNR and FQNEAQ (reference sequence). There are 15 residues in the CDR3. The V and J ends lost 1 base and 3 bases respectively, with 9 bases between them. DNA of the CDR3: TGTGCCAGCAGCTTAGAGGGGAAATCTAATGAAAAACTGTTTTTT. The encoded protein is CASSLEGKSNEKLFF.

The V gene is TRBV6-1, the J gene TRBJ2-1, with TRBD1 matching over 8 bases. Germline trimming cut 4 bases from V and 6 bases from J; bases unmatched to any gene: 14. The CDR3 runs to 17 residues. Germline V gene data show CDR1 as MNHNS and CDR2 as SASEGT. The CDR3 is CASSGKRTGRRGNEQFF. For the CDR3, the DNA is TGTGCCAGCAGTGGGAAACGGACAGGGCGGAGGGGCAATGAGCAGTTCTTC.

The gene calls are TRBV19 and TRBJ1-1; the D gene is possibly TRBD1 (5 bases). The CDR3 contains 16 residues. V was shortened by 4 bases and J by 1 base, with 16 bases between the two germline ends. CDR1 is LNHDA, CDR2 SQIVND, per germline (reference sequence). The chain's CDR3 is CASSKGQIRTNTEAFF. DNA of the CDR3: TGTGCCAGTAGTAAGGGGCAGATAAGAACGAACACTGAAGCTTTCTTT.

The chain employs TRBV19 and TRBJ2-1, with TRBD2 matching over 7 bases. V lost 5 bases and J lost 0; bases outside the gene matches: 10. Germline CDR1 LNHDA, CDR2 SQIVND (reference sequence). The length of the CDR3 is 17 residues. The CDR3 DNA is TGTGCCAGTAGTCCCGGGGGGAGTAGGAGCTCCTACAATGAGCAGTTCTTC. Translated: CASSPGGSRSSYNEQFF.

This clone has a single count. The chain employs TRBV3-1 (or the pseudogene TRBV3-2) and TRBJ2-1, with a weak D call TRBD2 (6 bases). The CDR3 is 12 residues long. Trimming pared 7 bases from V and 7 bases from J, leaving 11 bases between. Germline assignment: CDR1 LGHDT and CDR2 YNNKEL (reference sequence). The CDR3 spells CASMGLANEQFF. For the CDR3, the DNA is TGTGCCAGCATGGGTCTAGCGAATGAGCAGTTCTTC.

The chain is built from TRBV6-5 and TRBJ1-1; possibly TRBD1 for D (5 bases). The CDR3 sequence is 15 residues long. CDR1 is MNHEY and CDR2 is SVGAGI in the germline V gene. The V gene lost 7 bases and the J gene lost 1 base, with 16 bases spanning the gap. CDR3 in DNA: TGTGCCAGCATGGGGCCCGAGACAGCGAACACTGAAGCTTTCTTT. It codes for CASMGPETANTEAFF.

V usage is TRBV6-5 and J usage is TRBJ1-1; D is perhaps TRBD1 (6 bases). Germline V lookup: CDR1 MNHEY, CDR2 SVGAGI. This CDR3 spans 15 amino acids. Trimming took 6 bases from V and 0 from J, leaving 14 bases between them. CDR3 residues: CASRLDRLMNTEAFF. The CDR3 nucleotides are TGTGCCAGCAGACTGGACAGACTCATGAACACTGAAGCTTTCTTT.

The V gene is TRBV4-1, the J gene TRBJ2-1; 9 bases fit TRBD1. CDR3 size: 15 residues. With V trimmed by 0 bases and J by 9 bases, 6 bases remained unmatched. Germline assignment: CDR1 MGHRA and CDR2 YSYEKL. In DNA form, the CDR3 reads TGCGCCAGCAGCCAAGACTGGACAGGGGCTCGTGAGCAGTTCTTC. Translating it yields CASSQDWTGAREQFF.

The gene calls are TRBV28 and TRBJ1-2, with D uncertain. This CDR3 comprises 15 residues. In germline, CDR1 is MDHEN, CDR2 SYDVKM. The V gene lost 1 base and the J gene lost 4 bases, with 13 bases spanning the gap. The CDR3 sequence is CASSLSDMRSYGYTF. CDR3 nucleotide sequence: TGTGCCAGCAGTTTATCGGATATGCGGAGCTATGGCTACACCTTC.

The CDR3 nucleotides read TGCGCCAGCAGCCTAGAAGCGAGTTCACCCCTCCACTTT. Residues: CASSLEASSPLHF. This chain uses TRBV4-1 with TRBJ1-6; no reliable D call. This CDR3 region has 13 residues. CDR1 MGHRA and CDR2 YSYEKL come from the germline V gene. The ends were cut back, 4 bases at V and 9 bases at J, with 10 bases in the middle.

The chain uses TRBV5-8 and TRBJ2-3, with D maybe TRBD1 (6 bases). CDR1 and CDR2 (germline): SGHTS, YDEGEE. V lost 2 bases and J 0 bases, leaving 7 bases between the germline ends. The CDR3 extends over 14 amino acids. CDR3 loop: CASSFRGSTDTQYF. For the CDR3, the DNA is TGTGCCAGCAGCTTCAGGGGAAGCACAGATACGCAGTATTTT. Filled out from reference TRBV5-8 and TRBJ2-3, the complete variable domain reads EAGVTQSPTHLIKTRGQQATLRCSPISGHTSVYWYQQALGLGLQFLLWYDEGEERNRGNFPPRFSGRQFPNYSSELNVNALELEDSALYLCASSFRGSTDTQYFGPGTRLTVL.

For this clone: Other DNA sequences of this sample code for an identical CDR3. DNA of the CDR3: TGTGCCAGCTCACCGGACAGGGTAGGCACTGAAGCTTTCTTT. The encoded protein is CASSPDRVGTEAFF. This chain joins TRBV18 and TRBJ1-1; 8 bases match TRBD1. Germline values: CDR1 KGHSH, CDR2 LQKENI. The CDR3 runs 14 residues. The V segment lost 3 bases and the J segment 4 bases; nucleotides outside the gene matches: 4. Full variable domain (remainder filled in from reference TRBV18 and TRBJ1-1): NAGVMQNPRHLVRRRGQEARLRCSPMKGHSHVYWYRQLPEEGLKFMVYLQKENIIDESGMPKERFSAEFPKEGPSILRIQQVVRGDSAAYFCASSPDRVGTEAFFGQGTRLTVV.

This clone came up once. The chain couples TRBV28 to TRBJ1-6; 9 nucleotides agree with TRBD1. Germline CDR1 is MDHEN and CDR2 is SYDVKM. V shed 6 bases, J shed 0 bases, and the junction held 9 bases outside the gene matches. The CDR3 sequence is 18 residues long. The CDR3 loop is CASSYGTGISSYNSPLHF. CDR3 nucleotide sequence: TGTGCCAGCAGCTATGGGACAGGGATAAGCTCCTATAATTCACCCCTCCACTTT.

The chain links TRBV28 to TRBJ1-5; perhaps TRBD1 as D (5 bases). V was cut by 7 bases and J by 6 bases, with 19 bases left in between. CDR1 and CDR2 (germline): MDHEN, SYDVKM. The length of the CDR3 is 15 residues. CDR3 loop: CASIEAGIRAQPQHF. The CDR3 DNA sequence: TGTGCCAGCATTGAGGCAGGGATAAGGGCTCAGCCCCAGCATTTT.